The clone carrying this TCR beta chain has ten or more counts. The antigen remains undetermined. The CDR3 runs to 16 residues. Germline V gene data show CDR1 as LGHDT and CDR2 as YNNKEL (reference sequence). Deletions cut 1 base from V and 2 bases from J, with 13 bases between. Described time point: newly diagnosed GD, antithyroid drugs for less than 3 months. Following extraction of RNA from PBMCs, that RNA was used to make the TCR library. The data stem from a study of regulatory T cells in long-lasting Graves disease. Study summary: The antithyroid drugs taken by newly diagnosed Graves' patients had been used for under 3 months. Study outcomes and limitations: Persistent patients shared some 2,900 public clonotypes among themselves. Newly diagnosed patients shared fewer, at about 890.

Through Arm-PCR of CDR3 regions and iRepertoire HTBI primers, TCR beta libraries were built. TCRdb analysed the multiplex PCR reads with MiXCR anew, one entry per CDR3 protein. The sample includes about 530,000 distinct CDR3 sequences, about 16% seen only once; the top ten take around 25%. These data also featured in a second study, about T cells in Graves' hyperthyroidism and ophthalmopathy. From that report: The authors deemed Graves' hyperthyroidism stable absent ophthalmopathy progression within 18 months.

Sequencing used peripheral blood mononuclear cells (PBMCs), obtained at new diagnosis, from a patient treated with antithyroid drugs. V gene TRBV3-1 combines with J gene TRBJ2-3; a possible D gene is TRBD2 (6 bases). The clonotype originates from a woman aged 35-65 years with Graves disease. The CDR3 DNA reads as TGTGCCAGCAGCCAAGGCGGGGCAGAGAACACAGATACGCAGTATTTT. This encodes CASSQGGAENTDTQYF.